These 9 T cell receptor beta chains were all obtained from the same sample, sequenced in a study of CD8 T cells in ankylosing spondylitis. TCRdb processed the 5' RACE reads anew with MiXCR; each CDR3 protein has one entry. The sample yields 200,000 to 300,000 distinct CDR3 sequences, approximately 10% seen once. Material: blood, either unsorted or a sorted T cell fraction (not recorded which). The origin of the receptors is a male donor with ankylosing spondylitis or in good health (not recorded which).

This clonotype was seen a handful of times. The V call is TRBV7-9, the J call TRBJ2-3; TRBD2 matches at 7 bases. This CDR3 region has 16 residues. V was pared by 5 bases and J by 2 bases, with 10 bases of the junction left unmatched. CDR1 SEHNR and CDR2 FQNEAQ come from the germline V gene (reference sequence). The CDR3 DNA reads as TGTGCCAGCAGCCCGGGACTACCAATGGACACAGATACGCAGTATTTT. Translation: CASSPGLPMDTDTQYF.

This clonotype was observed many times. The V and J genes are TRBV20-1 and TRBJ2-3, with TRBD2 identical over 7 bases. The CDR3 runs to 16 residues. Germline values: CDR1 DFQATT, CDR2 SNEGSKA (reference sequence). V lost 0 bases to trimming and J lost 0 bases; unmatched junction nucleotides: 6. This chain's CDR3 is CSAREKASGSTDTQYF. The CDR3 DNA follows: TGCAGTGCTAGAGAGAAGGCTAGCGGAAGCACAGATACGCAGTATTTT.

V is TRBV6-5 and J is TRBJ2-7; D is uncertain. Trimming stripped 0 bases from V and 7 bases from J, with 10 bases between. Germline CDR1 MNHEY, CDR2 SVGAGI. This CDR3 is 13 amino acids long. The CDR3 region has the DNA TGTGCCAGCAGTTACTCGGCGGCCCGTGAGCAGTACTTC. Translated, it gives CASSYSAAREQYF.

This clonotype was seen repeatedly, ten times or more. J is TRBJ2-3 and V is TRBV27, with D perhaps TRBD1 or TRBD2 (5 bases each). The germline gives CDR1 MNHEY, CDR2 SMNVEV (reference sequence). Trimming left V 5 bases short and J 7 bases short, with 19 bases between. This CDR3 spans 15 amino acids. In nucleotides, the CDR3 is TGTGCCAGCAGTACTACCGGGACCCCTCGGTATACGCAGTATTTT. This translates into CASSTTGTPRYTQYF.

This clonotype was found many times. The V and J genes are TRBV5-1 and TRBJ1-2, with 7 bases that match TRBD1. Germline values: CDR1 SGHRS, CDR2 YFSETQ. The CDR3 has 14 residues. The junction had 10 bases not matched to a gene; V was cut back by 4 bases and J by 7 bases. DNA for the CDR3: TGCGCCAGCAGCCCCTCACAGGGGATGAGTGGCTACACCTTC. Translation gives CASSPSQGMSGYTF.

The V gene is TRBV5-1, the J gene TRBJ2-3, with 10 bases lining up with TRBD2. Trimming removed 2 bases from V and 8 bases from J; junction bases left unmatched: 14. Germline V gives CDR1 SGHRS, CDR2 YFSETQ. The CDR3 contains 17 residues. Here the CDR3 DNA reads TGCGCCAGCAGCTTCGTCCCACTAGCGGGAATGAGGGGTACGCAGTATTTT. Amino acids: CASSFVPLAGMRGTQYF.

The rearrangement uses TRBV4-2 and TRBJ1-5; TRBD1 is a possible D gene (6 bases). With 0 bases removed from V and 7 bases from J, the gap between germline ends came to 10 bases. CDR3 length: 14 amino acids. Germline V gene lookup returns CDR1 LGHNA and CDR2 YNFKEQ. DNA of the CDR3: TGTGCCAGCAGCCAAGAACAGGGCGCACAGCCCCAGCATTTT. It codes for CASSQEQGAQPQHF.

In this sample, this clonotype turned up many times. This chain uses TRBV7-9 with TRBJ2-1; D remains unclear. Germline CDR1 SEHNR, CDR2 FQNEAQ (reference sequence). The CDR3 is 14 amino acids. The ends were cut back, 1 base at V and 0 bases at J, with 4 bases in the middle. CDR3 loop: CASSLDASYNEQFF. CDR3 nucleotide sequence: TGTGCCAGCAGCTTAGACGCCTCCTACAATGAGCAGTTCTTC.

V and J are TRBV5-1 and TRBJ2-1; D might be TRBD1 or TRBD2, each matching 6 bases. CDR3 length equals 15 residues. Deletions cut 1 base from V and 8 bases from J, with 16 bases between. In germline, CDR1 is SGHRS, CDR2 YFSETQ. CDR3 DNA: TGCGCCAGCAGCTTGCGGGGGCTCCGGGGCCATGAGCAGTTCTTC. It is translated as CASSLRGLRGHEQFF.